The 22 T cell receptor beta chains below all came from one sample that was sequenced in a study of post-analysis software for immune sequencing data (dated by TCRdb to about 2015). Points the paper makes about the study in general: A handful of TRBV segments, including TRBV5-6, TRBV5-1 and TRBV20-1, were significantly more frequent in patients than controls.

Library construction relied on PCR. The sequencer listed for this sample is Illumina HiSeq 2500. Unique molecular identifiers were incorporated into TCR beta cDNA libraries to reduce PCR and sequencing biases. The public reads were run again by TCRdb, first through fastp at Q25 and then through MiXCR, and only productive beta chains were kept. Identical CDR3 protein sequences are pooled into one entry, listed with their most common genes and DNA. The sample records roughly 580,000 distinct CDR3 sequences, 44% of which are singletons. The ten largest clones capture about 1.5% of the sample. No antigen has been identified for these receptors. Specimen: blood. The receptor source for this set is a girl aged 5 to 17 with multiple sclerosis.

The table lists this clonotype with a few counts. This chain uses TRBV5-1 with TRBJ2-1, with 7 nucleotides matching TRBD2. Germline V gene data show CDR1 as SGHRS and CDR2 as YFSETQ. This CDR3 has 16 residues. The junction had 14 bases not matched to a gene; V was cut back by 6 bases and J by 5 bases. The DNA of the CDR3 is TGCGCCAGCACCTATTCGCTGGGAGGGCCCAACAATGAGCAGTTCTTC. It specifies CASTYSLGGPNNEQFF.

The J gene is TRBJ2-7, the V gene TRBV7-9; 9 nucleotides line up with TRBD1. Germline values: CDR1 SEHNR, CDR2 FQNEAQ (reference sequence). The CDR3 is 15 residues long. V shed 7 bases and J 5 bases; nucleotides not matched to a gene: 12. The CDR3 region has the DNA TGTGCCAGCATCGAAACCGGGACAGGGTGGGACGAGCAGTACTTC. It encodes CASIETGTGWDEQYF.

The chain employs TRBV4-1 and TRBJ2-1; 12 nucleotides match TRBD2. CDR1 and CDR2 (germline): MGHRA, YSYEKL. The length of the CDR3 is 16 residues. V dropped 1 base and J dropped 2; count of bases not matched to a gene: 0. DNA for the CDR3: TGCGCCAGCAGCCAAGGACTAGCGGGGGCCTACAATGAGCAGTTCTTC. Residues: CASSQGLAGAYNEQFF.

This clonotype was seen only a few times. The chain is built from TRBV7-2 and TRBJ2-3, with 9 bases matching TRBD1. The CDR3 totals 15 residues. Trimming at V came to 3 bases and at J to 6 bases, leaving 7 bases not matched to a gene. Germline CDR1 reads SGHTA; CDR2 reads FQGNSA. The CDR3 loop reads CASSLLDRGSDTQYF. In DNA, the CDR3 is TGTGCCAGCAGCTTGTTGGACAGGGGTTCGGATACGCAGTATTTT.

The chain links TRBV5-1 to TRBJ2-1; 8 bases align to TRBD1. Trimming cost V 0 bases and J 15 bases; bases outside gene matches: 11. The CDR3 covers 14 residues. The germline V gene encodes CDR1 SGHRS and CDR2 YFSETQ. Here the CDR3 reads CASSLGTGLDVGFF. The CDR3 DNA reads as TGCGCCAGCAGCTTGGGGACAGGGCTTGATGTGGGGTTCTTC.

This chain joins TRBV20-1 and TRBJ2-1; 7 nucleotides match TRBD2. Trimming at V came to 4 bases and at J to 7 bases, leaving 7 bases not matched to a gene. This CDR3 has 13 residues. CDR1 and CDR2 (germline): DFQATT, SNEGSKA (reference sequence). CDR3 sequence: CSATSRRGNEQFF. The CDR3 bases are TGCAGTGCTACCTCCCGGCGGGGGAATGAGCAGTTCTTC.

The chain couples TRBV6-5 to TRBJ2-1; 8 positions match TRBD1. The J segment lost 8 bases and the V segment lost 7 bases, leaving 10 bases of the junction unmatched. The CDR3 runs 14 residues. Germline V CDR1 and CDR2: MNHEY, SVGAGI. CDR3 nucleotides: TGTGCCAGCACCCCGACAGGGGTGAGCGATGAGCAGTTCTTC. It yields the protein CASTPTGVSDEQFF.

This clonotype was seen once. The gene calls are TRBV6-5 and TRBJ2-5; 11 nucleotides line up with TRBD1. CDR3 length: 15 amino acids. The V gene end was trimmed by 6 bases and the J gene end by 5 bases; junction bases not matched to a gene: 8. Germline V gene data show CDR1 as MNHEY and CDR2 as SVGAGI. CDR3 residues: CASSHKDRGLETQYF. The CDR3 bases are TGTGCCAGCAGCCATAAGGACAGGGGGCTGGAGACCCAGTACTTC.

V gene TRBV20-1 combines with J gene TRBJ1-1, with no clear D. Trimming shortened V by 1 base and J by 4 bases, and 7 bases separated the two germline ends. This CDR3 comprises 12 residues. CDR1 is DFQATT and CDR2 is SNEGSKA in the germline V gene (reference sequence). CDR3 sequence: CSARGLATEAFF. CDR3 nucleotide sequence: TGCAGTGCTAGAGGCCTGGCCACTGAAGCTTTCTTT.

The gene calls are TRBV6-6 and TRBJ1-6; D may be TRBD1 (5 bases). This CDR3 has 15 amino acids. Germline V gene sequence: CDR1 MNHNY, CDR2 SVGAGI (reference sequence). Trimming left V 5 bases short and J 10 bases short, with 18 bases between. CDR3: CASSNAQGRGSPLHF. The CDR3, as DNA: TGTGCCAGCAGTAACGCGCAGGGTCGTGGGTCACCCCTCCACTTT.

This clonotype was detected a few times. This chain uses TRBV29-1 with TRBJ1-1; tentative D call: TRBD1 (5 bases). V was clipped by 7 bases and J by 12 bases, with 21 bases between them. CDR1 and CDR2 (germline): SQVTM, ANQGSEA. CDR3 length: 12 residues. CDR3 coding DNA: TGCAGCGCCGGCGGGGGGGAGTCGGGAACTTTCTTT. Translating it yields CSAGGGESGTFF.

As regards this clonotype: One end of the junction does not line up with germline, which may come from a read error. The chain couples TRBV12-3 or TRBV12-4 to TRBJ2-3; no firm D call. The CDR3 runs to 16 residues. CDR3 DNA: TGTGCCAGCAGTTTACACTGGCGAGTTACTACAGATATGCAGTATTTT. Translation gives CASSLHWRVTTDMQYF.

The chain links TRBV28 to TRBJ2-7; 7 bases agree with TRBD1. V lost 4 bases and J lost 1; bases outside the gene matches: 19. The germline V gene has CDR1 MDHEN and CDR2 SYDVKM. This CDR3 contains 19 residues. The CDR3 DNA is TGTGCCAGCAGTTCGCAGGGGGTTTTCGGTGATCTGACTTCCTACGAGCAGTACTTC. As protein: CASSSQGVFGDLTSYEQYF. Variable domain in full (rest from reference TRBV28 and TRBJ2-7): DVKVTQSSRYLVKRTGEKVFLECVQDMDHENMFWYRQDPGLGLRLIYFSYDVKMKEKGDIPEGYSVSREKKERFSLILESASTNQTSMYLCASSSQGVFGDLTSYEQYFGPGTRLTVT.

CDR3 nucleotides: TGTGCCAGCAGACCATCTAGCGGGAGTCGGACAGATACGCAGTATTTT. Translated: CASRPSSGSRTDTQYF. This chain joins TRBV12-3 or TRBV12-4 and TRBJ2-3; 10 bases agree with TRBD2. V trimming: 6 bases; J trimming: 3 bases; junction bases outside the gene matches: 9. The CDR3 is made up of 16 amino acids.

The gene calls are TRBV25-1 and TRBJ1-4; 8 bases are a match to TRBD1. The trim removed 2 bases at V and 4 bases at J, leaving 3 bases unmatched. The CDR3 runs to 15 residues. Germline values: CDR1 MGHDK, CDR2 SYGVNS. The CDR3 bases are TGTGCCAGCAGTGAACTTGACAGGGGTAATGAAAAACTGTTTTTT. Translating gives CASSELDRGNEKLFF.

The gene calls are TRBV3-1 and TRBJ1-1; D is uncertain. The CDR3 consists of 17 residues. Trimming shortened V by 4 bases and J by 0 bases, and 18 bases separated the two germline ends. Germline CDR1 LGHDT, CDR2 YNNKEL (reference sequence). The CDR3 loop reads CASSPEGRPHMNTEAFF. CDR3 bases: TGTGCCAGCAGCCCCGAAGGGAGGCCACACATGAACACTGAAGCTTTCTTT. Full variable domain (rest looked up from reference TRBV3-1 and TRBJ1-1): DTAVSQTPKYLVTQMGNDKSIKCEQNLGHDTMYWYKQDSKKFLKIMFSYNNKELIINETVPNRFSPKSPDKAHLNLHINSLELGDSAVYFCASSPEGRPHMNTEAFFGQGTRLTVV.

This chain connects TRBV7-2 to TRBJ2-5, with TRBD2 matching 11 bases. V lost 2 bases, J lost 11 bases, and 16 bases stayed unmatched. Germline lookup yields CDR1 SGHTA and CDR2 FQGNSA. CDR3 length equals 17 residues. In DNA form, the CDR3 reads TGTGCCAGCAGCTTAAATAGCGGGGGGGCCCCTCCCAATGAGCAGTACTTC. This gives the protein CASSLNSGGAPPNEQYF.

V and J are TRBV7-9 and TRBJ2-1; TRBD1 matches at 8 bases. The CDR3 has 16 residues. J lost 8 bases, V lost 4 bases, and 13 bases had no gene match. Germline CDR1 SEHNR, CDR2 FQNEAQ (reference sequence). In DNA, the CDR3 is TGTGCCAGCAGCTCAGAGAGGACAGGGCTACAAGATGAGCAGTTCTTC. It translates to CASSSERTGLQDEQFF. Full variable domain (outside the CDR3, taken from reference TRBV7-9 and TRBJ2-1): DTGVSQNPRHKITKRGQNVTFRCDPISEHNRLYWYRQTLGQGPEFLTYFQNEAQLEKSRLLSDRFSAERPKGSFSTLEIQRTEQGDSAMYLCASSSERTGLQDEQFFGPGTRLTVL.

CDR3 sequence (DNA): TGTGCCAGCAGCTCCCGGTGGGACCTTGGGGCCAACGTCCTGACTTTC. Its protein is CASSSRWDLGANVLTF. V is TRBV11-1 and J is TRBJ2-6; D may correspond to TRBD1 or TRBD2 (5 bases each). V was clipped by 4 bases and J by 3 bases, with 13 bases between them. Germline-derived CDR1 and CDR2 are SGHAT and FQDESV (reference sequence). CDR3 length equals 16 residues.

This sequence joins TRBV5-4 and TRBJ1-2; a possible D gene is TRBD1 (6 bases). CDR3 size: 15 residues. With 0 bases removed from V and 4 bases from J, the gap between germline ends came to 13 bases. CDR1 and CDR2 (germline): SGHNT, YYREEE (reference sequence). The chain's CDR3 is CASSLVDRQSYGYTF. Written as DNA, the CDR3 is TGTGCCAGCAGCTTGGTGGACAGACAGTCCTATGGCTACACCTTC.

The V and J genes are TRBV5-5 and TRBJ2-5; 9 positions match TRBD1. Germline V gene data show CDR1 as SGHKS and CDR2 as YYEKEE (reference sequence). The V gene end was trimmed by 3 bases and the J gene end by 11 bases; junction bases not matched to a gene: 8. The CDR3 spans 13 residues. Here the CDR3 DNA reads TGTGCCAGCAGCTGGACAGGGGCCGGGGAGCAGTACTTC. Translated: CASSWTGAGEQYF.

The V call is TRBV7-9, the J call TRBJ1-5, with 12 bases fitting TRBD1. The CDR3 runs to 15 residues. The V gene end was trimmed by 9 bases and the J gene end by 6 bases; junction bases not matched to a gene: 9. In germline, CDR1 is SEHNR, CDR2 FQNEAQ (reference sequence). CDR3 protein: CASSLGTGGGQPQHF. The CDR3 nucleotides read TGTGCCAGTAGCCTCGGGACAGGGGGCGGTCAGCCCCAGCATTTT.